The table lists the clone carrying this T cell receptor (beta chain) with a few counts. Its antigen remains unknown. A J-beta primer mix and a sample-barcoded 5' primer were used in a second PCR of about 7 to 12 cycles. Each TCR beta cDNA got a 12-nucleotide random molecular identifier. TCRdb passed the 5' RACE reads through MiXCR, listing each CDR3 protein once. In the table there are around 1,000,000 distinct CDR3 sequences, under 40% of which are singletons. The CDR3 extends over 14 amino acids. The ends were cut back, 7 bases at V and 0 bases at J, with 12 bases in the middle. These data belong to a study of blood T cells in healthy people across ages. Study observations and caveats: It was not known whether donors were CMV positive (a possible confounder of expanded clonotype changes).

Sequenced: blood. This clonotype was obtained from a man younger than 30 in good health. The chain is built from TRBV12-3 or TRBV12-4 and TRBJ1-1; D gene unclear. CDR3: CASTPSVMNTEAFF. CDR3 DNA sequence: TGTGCCAGCACCCCAAGCGTAATGAACACTGAAGCTTTCTTT.